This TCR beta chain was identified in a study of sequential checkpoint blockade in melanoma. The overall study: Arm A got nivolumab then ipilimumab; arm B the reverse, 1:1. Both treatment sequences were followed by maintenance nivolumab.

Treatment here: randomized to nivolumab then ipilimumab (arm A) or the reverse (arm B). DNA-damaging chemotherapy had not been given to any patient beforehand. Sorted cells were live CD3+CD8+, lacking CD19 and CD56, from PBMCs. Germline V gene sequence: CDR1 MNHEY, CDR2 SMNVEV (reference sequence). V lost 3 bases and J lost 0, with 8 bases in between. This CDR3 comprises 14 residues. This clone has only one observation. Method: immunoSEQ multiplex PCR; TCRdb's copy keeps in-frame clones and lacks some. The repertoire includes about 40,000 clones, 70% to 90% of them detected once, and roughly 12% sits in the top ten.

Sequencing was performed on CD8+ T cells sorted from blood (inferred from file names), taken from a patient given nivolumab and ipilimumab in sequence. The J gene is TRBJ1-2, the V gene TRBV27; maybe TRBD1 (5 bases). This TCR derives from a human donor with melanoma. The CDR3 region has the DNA TGTGCCAGCAGTTTCCGGGGGACTAACTATGGCTACACCTTC. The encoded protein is CASSFRGTNYGYTF.